The clone carrying this T cell receptor (beta chain) was seen only a few times. Its target is unknown. One end of the junction fails to match germline, which may point to a read error. Preparation of naive CD8 libraries involved roughly 18,000 to 1,100,000 sorted cells and 10%, 30% or 50% RNA. Germline CDR1 reads LNHDA; CDR2 reads SQIVND (reference sequence). CDR3 length: 12 residues. TCRdb re-called the PCR reads with MiXCR, one entry per CDR3 protein. The repertoire includes about 630,000 distinct CDR3 sequences, around 25% of them detected once, and about 0.73% sits in the top ten. These data belong to a study of molecular identifiers for immune sequencing clone quantification. Notes on the study in general: Highly expanded clone sizes could be underestimated through barcode sharing by identical TCR molecules. Detection of one spiked Jurkat cell's TCR RNA reportedly worked in 980,000 or so naive cells.

The sequenced sample was naive CD8+ T cells from blood, with Jurkat cell RNA spiked in. The subset is: FACS-sorted CD8+CD4-CCR7+CD45RA+ naive T cells. The sequence came from a human donor in good health. Some libraries in this study had Jurkat cell RNA spiked in. The chain couples TRBV19 to TRBJ2-2; D is ambiguous. The CDR3 nucleotides read TGTGCCTGTAGAAGTATGAGCGGGGAGCTGTTTTTT. Translation: CACRSMSGELFF. Full variable domain (missing parts from reference TRBV19 and TRBJ2-2): DGGITQSPKYLFRKEGQNVTLSCEQNLNHDAMYWYRQDPGQGLRLIYYSQIVNDFQKGDIAEGYSVSREKKESFPLTVTSAQKNPTAFYLCACRSMSGELFFGEGSRLTVL.